The 5 T cell receptor beta chains below were found in one sample sequenced in a study of T-cell reconstitution after alpha-beta-depleted transplantation in children. Unique molecular identifiers were incorporated when the TCRbeta library was constructed. MiXCR, applied by TCRdb to the PCR reads, yields one record per CDR3 protein. The sample includes about 150,000 distinct CDR3 sequences, about 9% of them seen just once. Sample: PBMCs, mostly from graft donor cells, taken 180 days after TCRalphabeta/CD19-depleted stem cell transplant. All receptors come from a female patient aged 2-10 years who had a stem cell transplant for congenital amegakaryocytic thrombocytopenia, so the T cells may come from the graft donor.

This clonotype was seen ten or more times. The chain uses TRBV19 and TRBJ1-6, with unresolved D. From germline, CDR1 is LNHDA and CDR2 SQIVND (reference sequence). The CDR3 has 15 residues. V lost 3 bases and J lost 0, with 6 bases in between. CDR3 in DNA: TGTGCCAGTAGTATGCAGAGCTCCTATAATTCACCCCTCCACTTT. It codes for CASSMQSSYNSPLHF.

This clonotype was seen many times. This chain connects TRBV29-1 to TRBJ1-2; no clear D gene. The ends were cut back, 1 base at V and 8 bases at J, with 23 bases in the middle. This CDR3 has 16 amino acids. Germline V gene lookup returns CDR1 SQVTM and CDR2 ANQGSEA. CDR3 sequence: CSVEGWLPGQVLGYTF. The CDR3 DNA is TGCAGCGTTGAAGGCTGGCTCCCCGGGCAAGTCTTGGGCTACACCTTC.

This clonotype appeared a few times. The chain has TRBV6-1 and TRBJ2-6; the match to TRBD2 covers 8 bases. With 8 bases clipped from V and 2 bases from J, the junction kept 2 bases outside the gene matches. CDR1 MNHNS and CDR2 SASEGT come from the germline V gene. CDR3 length equals 14 residues. The CDR3 DNA reads TGTGCCAGCGAGCGGGGGCCTGGGGCCAACGTCCTGACTTTC. This gives the protein CASERGPGANVLTF.

This clonotype was seen many times. The chain employs TRBV5-1 and TRBJ1-5; perhaps TRBD1 as D (6 bases). The CDR3 runs to 16 residues. CDR1 SGHRS and CDR2 YFSETQ come from the germline V gene. V lost 4 bases, J lost 5 bases, and 19 bases lay in between. DNA of the CDR3: TGCGCCAGCAGCCCCACCCCCGTCAGGGGCGATCAGCCCCAGCATTTT. It translates to CASSPTPVRGDQPQHF.

The J gene is TRBJ2-2, the V gene TRBV7-9, with 10 bases lining up with TRBD2. Trimming removed 7 bases from V and 0 bases from J; junction bases left unmatched: 8. The CDR3 sequence is 17 residues long. CDR1 is SEHNR and CDR2 is FQNEAQ in the germline V gene (reference sequence). The CDR3 region is CASNRLAGVANTGELFF. The CDR3 DNA reads as TGTGCCAGCAACAGACTAGCGGGCGTAGCGAACACCGGGGAGCTGTTTTTT.